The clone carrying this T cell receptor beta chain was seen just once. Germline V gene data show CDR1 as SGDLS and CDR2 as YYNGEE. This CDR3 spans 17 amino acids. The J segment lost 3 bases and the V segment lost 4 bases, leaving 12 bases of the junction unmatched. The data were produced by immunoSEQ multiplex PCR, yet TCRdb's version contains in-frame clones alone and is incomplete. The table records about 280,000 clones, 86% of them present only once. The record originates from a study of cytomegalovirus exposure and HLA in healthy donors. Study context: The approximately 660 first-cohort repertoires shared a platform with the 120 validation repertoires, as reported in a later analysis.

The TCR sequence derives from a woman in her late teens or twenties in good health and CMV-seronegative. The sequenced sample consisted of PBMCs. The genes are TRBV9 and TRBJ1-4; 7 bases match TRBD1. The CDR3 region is CASSTGTDPVPNEKLFF. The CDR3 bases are TGTGCCAGCAGCACCGGGACAGACCCTGTGCCTAATGAAAAACTGTTTTTT. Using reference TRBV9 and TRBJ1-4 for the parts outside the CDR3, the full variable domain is DSGVTQTPKHLITATGQRVTLRCSPRSGDLSVYWYQQSLDQGLQFLIQYYNGEERAKGNILERFSAQQFPDLHSELNLSSLELGDSALYFCASSTGTDPVPNEKLFFGSGTQLSVL.